The rows below give T cell receptor beta chains drawn from one sample of a study of cytomegalovirus exposure and HLA in healthy donors. Generated by immunoSEQ multiplex PCR, the TCRdb table keeps only in-frame clones and is missing some. Of 100,000 to 150,000 clones in the sample, approximately 75% were seen once. Sequenced: PBMCs. The source is a woman aged 50 to 65 in good health and CMV-seronegative. Each CDR3 is given with its conserved first and last residue. The D gene is left open where the match is weak. Some rows mark clone size as missing; the rest say once, few, many or name a class of expanded clone.

j_call: TRBJ2-1
v_call: TRBV29-1
clone_size: NA
d_call: TRBD1
cdr3_nt: TGCAGCGCCGACAGGGATTTGGATGAGCAGTTCTTC
cdr3_aa: CSADRDLDEQFF

j_call: TRBJ2-3
v_call: TRBV7-2
clone_size: few
d_call: NA
cdr3_nt: TGTGCCAGCAGCTTAGGTCTGGGCGGGATCACAGATACGCAGTATTTT
cdr3_aa: CASSLGLGGITDTQYF

j_call: TRBJ1-1
v_call: TRBV7-3
clone_size: NA
d_call: NA
cdr3_nt: TGTGCCAGCAGCAGCCAAGGAGCAGGGGCTGTGAACACTGAAGCTTTCTTT
cdr3_aa: CASSSQGAGAVNTEAFF

j_call: TRBJ1-5
v_call: TRBV15
clone_size: NA
d_call: NA
cdr3_nt: TGTGCCACCAGCCCGCGACGGACACCGGATCAGCCCCAGCATTTT
cdr3_aa: CATSPRRTPDQPQHF

j_call: TRBJ1-3
v_call: TRBV11-3
clone_size: NA
d_call: NA
cdr3_nt: TGTGCCAGCAGCCTTGCGACTGGAAACACCATATATTTT
cdr3_aa: CASSLATGNTIYF

j_call: TRBJ2-7
v_call: TRBV6-5
clone_size: NA
d_call: NA
cdr3_nt: TGTGCCAGCAGTGACAGACCCTACGAGCAGTACTTC
cdr3_aa: CASSDRPYEQYF

j_call: TRBJ2-5
v_call: TRBV28
clone_size: NA
d_call: TRBD2
cdr3_nt: TGTGCCAGCAGTTCAGGATCGGGACTAGCGGTAGAGACCCAGTACTTC
cdr3_aa: CASSSGSGLAVETQYF

j_call: TRBJ1-3
v_call: TRBV11-2
clone_size: NA
d_call: NA
cdr3_nt: TGTGCCAGCAGCTTAGCGGGAATTCGTGGAAACACCATATATTTT
cdr3_aa: CASSLAGIRGNTIYF

j_call: TRBJ2-7
v_call: TRBV5-1
clone_size: NA
d_call: TRBD1
cdr3_nt: TGCGCCAGCAGCTTGGGGACAGGGGTTGGCTACGAGCAGTACTTC
cdr3_aa: CASSLGTGVGYEQYF

j_call: TRBJ2-3
v_call: TRBV10-3
clone_size: few
d_call: TRBD2
cdr3_nt: TGTGCCATCAGTGATCCTAGCGGGGGGACAGATACGCAGTATTTT
cdr3_aa: CAISDPSGGTDTQYF

j_call: TRBJ2-3
v_call: TRBV5-1
clone_size: once
d_call: NA
cdr3_nt: TGCGCCAGCAGCCTCACAGATACGCAGTATTTT
cdr3_aa: CASSLTDTQYF

j_call: TRBJ2-5
v_call: TRBV2
clone_size: NA
d_call: TRBD1
cdr3_nt: TGTGCCAGCAGTGAGGGGACAGCCTTCGGAGAGACCCAGTACTTC
cdr3_aa: CASSEGTAFGETQYF

j_call: TRBJ2-7
v_call: TRBV30
clone_size: few
d_call: NA
cdr3_nt: TGTGCCTGGAGTGCGGACAGCGTAAAGCAGTACTTC
cdr3_aa: CAWSADSVKQYF